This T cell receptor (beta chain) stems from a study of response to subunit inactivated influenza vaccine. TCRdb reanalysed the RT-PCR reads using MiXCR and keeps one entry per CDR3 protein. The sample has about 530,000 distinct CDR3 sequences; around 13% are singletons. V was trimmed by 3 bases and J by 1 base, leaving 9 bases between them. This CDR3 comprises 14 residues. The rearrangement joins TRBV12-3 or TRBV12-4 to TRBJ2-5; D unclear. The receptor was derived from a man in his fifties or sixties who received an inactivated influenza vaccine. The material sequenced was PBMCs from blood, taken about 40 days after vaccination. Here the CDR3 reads CASSFWGFQETQYF. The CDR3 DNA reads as TGTGCCAGCAGTTTTTGGGGTTTCCAAGAGACCCAGTACTTC.